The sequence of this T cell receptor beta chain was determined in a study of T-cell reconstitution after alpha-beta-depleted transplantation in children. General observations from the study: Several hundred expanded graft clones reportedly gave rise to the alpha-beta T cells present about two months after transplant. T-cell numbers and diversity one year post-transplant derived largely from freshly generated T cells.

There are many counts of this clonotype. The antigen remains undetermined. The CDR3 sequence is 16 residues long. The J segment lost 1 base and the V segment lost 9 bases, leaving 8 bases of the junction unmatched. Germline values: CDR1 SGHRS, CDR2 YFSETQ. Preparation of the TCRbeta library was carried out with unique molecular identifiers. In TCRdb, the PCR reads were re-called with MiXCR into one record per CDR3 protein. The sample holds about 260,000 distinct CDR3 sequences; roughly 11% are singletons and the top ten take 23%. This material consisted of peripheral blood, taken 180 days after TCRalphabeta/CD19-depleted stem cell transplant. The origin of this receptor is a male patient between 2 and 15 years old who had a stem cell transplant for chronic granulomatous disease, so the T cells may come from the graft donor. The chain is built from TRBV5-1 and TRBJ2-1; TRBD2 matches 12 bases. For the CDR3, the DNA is TGCGCCACTTCGACTAGCGGGGGCCAATCCTACAATGAGCAGTTCTTC. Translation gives CATSTSGGQSYNEQFF. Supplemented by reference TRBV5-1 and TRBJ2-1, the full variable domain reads KAGVTQTPRYLIKTRGQQVTLSCSPISGHRSVSWYQQTPGQGLQFLFEYFSETQRNKGNFPGRFSGRQFSNSRSEMNVSTLELGDSALYLCATSTSGGQSYNEQFFGPGTRLTVL.